Following are 19 T cell receptor beta chains from one sample sequenced in a study of T cell responses to AZD1222 COVID-19 vaccine. The repertoire was sequenced with immunoSEQ multiplex PCR; TCRdb's copy has only in-frame clones and lacks some. The sample carries approximately 97,000 clones, 84% recorded once. Sample: peripheral blood, taken on day 0 of AZD1222 vaccination. The origin of the receptors is an adult in good health.

The V gene is TRBV28, the J gene TRBJ1-6, with D possibly matching TRBD1 (5 bases). Trimming took 4 bases from V and 9 from J, leaving 16 bases between them. Germline-derived CDR1 and CDR2 are MDHEN and SYDVKM. The CDR3 runs to 15 residues. DNA for the CDR3: TGTGCCAGCAGTTACGGGACGTCGGAAGCTTCACCCCTCCACTTT. Its protein product is CASSYGTSEASPLHF.

V usage is TRBV9 and J usage is TRBJ2-5; a possible D gene is TRBD1 (6 bases). Deletions cut 4 bases from V and 10 bases from J, with 23 bases between. The CDR3 spans 15 residues. Germline values: CDR1 SGDLS, CDR2 YYNGEE. DNA of the CDR3: TGTGCCAGCAGCCTTAGTGGGGGCCCCACCGAGGGCCAGTACTTC. It encodes CASSLSGGPTEGQYF. Combining the CDR3 with reference TRBV9 and TRBJ2-5 gives the whole variable domain DSGVTQTPKHLITATGQRVTLRCSPRSGDLSVYWYQQSLDQGLQFLIQYYNGEERAKGNILERFSAQQFPDLHSELNLSSLELGDSALYFCASSLSGGPTEGQYFGPGTRLLVL.

The V and J genes are TRBV7-8 and TRBJ1-1, with D possibly matching TRBD1 (6 bases). Germline V gene lookup returns CDR1 SGHVS and CDR2 FQNEAQ. CDR3 length: 15 residues. V was clipped by 5 bases and J by 1 base, with 14 bases between them. CDR3 sequence: CASSTAGTRNTEAFF. The CDR3 DNA is TGTGCCAGCAGCACCGCCGGGACAAGGAACACTGAAGCTTTCTTT.

The rearrangement links TRBV6-2 or TRBV6-3 to TRBJ2-7; 8 bases match TRBD2. V lost 5 bases to trimming and J lost 2 bases; unmatched junction nucleotides: 8. The CDR3 has 15 amino acids. Per the germline V gene, CDR1 is MNHEY and CDR2 is SVGEGT. Here the CDR3 reads CASSDTSGLTYEQYF. The CDR3 nucleotides are TGTGCCAGCAGTGACACTAGCGGACTAACCTACGAGCAGTACTTC.

The chain couples TRBV9 to TRBJ2-3; TRBD2 matches at 9 bases. Germline lookup yields CDR1 SGDLS and CDR2 YYNGEE. The CDR3 totals 18 residues. The V gene end was trimmed by 0 bases and the J gene end by 3 bases; junction bases not matched to a gene: 11. The DNA for the CDR3 is TGTGCCAGCAGCGTAGCCGGAGATCTAGCGGGGATGACAGATACGCAGTATTTT. This sequence encodes CASSVAGDLAGMTDTQYF.

The V and J genes are TRBV9 and TRBJ2-1, with 15 bases matching TRBD2. Germline V gives CDR1 SGDLS, CDR2 YYNGEE. This CDR3 contains 20 residues. J was trimmed by 0 bases and V by 4 bases; bases with no gene match: 11. DNA of the CDR3: TGTGCCAGCAGCATCCACCCGGGACTAGCGGGAGGTAGCTCCTACAATGAGCAGTTCTTC. It encodes CASSIHPGLAGGSSYNEQFF.

This chain joins TRBV12-3 or TRBV12-4 and TRBJ1-1; D may be TRBD1 (5 bases). V lost 3 bases, J lost 4 bases, and 9 bases lay in between. The CDR3 sequence is 13 residues long. The CDR3 region is CASSLGLGTEAFF. The CDR3 coding sequence is TGTGCCAGCAGTTTGGGGCTTGGCACTGAAGCTTTCTTT.

In DNA, the CDR3 is TGTGCCAGCAGCTTAACAGGGGCGAGGGAGACCCAGTACTTC. This codes for CASSLTGARETQYF. V usage is TRBV7-7 and J usage is TRBJ2-5; TRBD1 matches 7 bases. The CDR3 has 14 residues. Trimming cost V 2 bases and J 5 bases; bases outside gene matches: 5. Germline V gene sequence: CDR1 SSHAT, CDR2 FNYEAQ (reference sequence).

In DNA, the CDR3 is TGTGCCAGCAGTCCCGGGTGGGGGCAGACCTACGAGCAGTACTTC. Amino acid sequence: CASSPGWGQTYEQYF. The genes are TRBV27 and TRBJ2-7; perhaps TRBD1 as D (6 bases). This CDR3 comprises 15 residues. The V gene lost 5 bases and the J gene lost 2 bases, with 16 bases spanning the gap. Germline V CDR1 and CDR2: MNHEY, SMNVEV (reference sequence).

J is TRBJ1-1 and V is TRBV30, with a tentative D call TRBD1 (6 bases). Germline V gene lookup returns CDR1 GTSNPN and CDR2 SVGIG (reference sequence). This CDR3 spans 13 amino acids. Trimming took off 4 bases at V and 0 bases at J, with 9 bases between the two ends. The CDR3 DNA follows: TGTGCCTGGATAAGGACAGTGAACACTGAAGCTTTCTTT. As protein: CAWIRTVNTEAFF.

This chain links TRBV7-2 with TRBJ2-5; no definite D call. Trimming took 5 bases from V and 2 from J, leaving 12 bases between them. CDR1 is SGHTA and CDR2 is FQGNSA in the germline V gene. The CDR3 consists of 14 residues. The CDR3 sequence is CASSQRRDQETQYF. The DNA for the CDR3 is TGTGCCAGCAGCCAGAGAAGAGATCAAGAGACCCAGTACTTC.

This chain links TRBV19 with TRBJ1-4; the D is unclear. This CDR3 has 15 amino acids. Trimming left V 3 bases short and J 8 bases short, with 16 bases between. Germline CDR1 and CDR2: LNHDA and SQIVND (reference sequence). The CDR3 DNA reads as TGTGCCAGTAGTATTGTCGGCCAGGTTGGAGAAAAACTGTTTTTT. Protein: CASSIVGQVGEKLFF. The whole variable domain, remainder taken from reference TRBV19 and TRBJ1-4, is DGGITQSPKYLFRKEGQNVTLSCEQNLNHDAMYWYRQDPGQGLRLIYYSQIVNDFQKGDIAEGYSVSREKKESFPLTVTSAQKNPTAFYLCASSIVGQVGEKLFFGSGTQLSVL.

The chain has TRBV20-1 and TRBJ2-5; D uncertain. This CDR3 region has 10 residues. The germline V gene has CDR1 DFQATT and CDR2 SNEGSKA (reference sequence). V was pared by 8 bases and J by 5 bases, with 9 bases between. The CDR3 nucleotides read TGCAGTTCCGTATTGGAGACCCAGTACTTC. It encodes CSSVLETQYF.

The chain uses TRBV11-3 and TRBJ1-1; D is ambiguous. This CDR3 is 12 amino acids long. Germline V lookup: CDR1 SGHNT, CDR2 YENEEA. V lost 1 base and J 6 bases, leaving 6 bases between the germline ends. CDR3 nucleotide sequence: TGTGCCAGCAGCTTAGTAGGGTCTGAAGCTTTCTTT. This sequence encodes CASSLVGSEAFF.

The V call is TRBV28, the J call TRBJ1-1, with D unresolved. There are 14 residues in the CDR3. Per germline, CDR1 MDHEN and CDR2 SYDVKM. Trimming took off 10 bases at V and 0 bases at J, with 15 bases between the two ends. The CDR3 DNA sequence: TGTGCCATCACGATCCCCGGTTTGAACACTGAAGCTTTCTTT. Translation gives CAITIPGLNTEAFF.

The chain is built from TRBV5-4 and TRBJ2-3, with D possibly matching TRBD1 (6 bases). The CDR3 runs to 15 residues. Deletions cut 3 bases from V and 0 bases from J, with 11 bases between. CDR1 and CDR2 (germline): SGHNT, YYREEE (reference sequence). CDR3 protein: CASSSRDISTDTQYF. The CDR3 bases are TGTGCCAGCAGCTCCCGGGACATTAGCACAGATACGCAGTATTTT.

V and J are TRBV18 and TRBJ2-3, with TRBD1 matching 7 bases. Germline V gene sequence: CDR1 KGHSH, CDR2 LQKENI. V trimming: 7 bases; J trimming: 5 bases; junction bases outside the gene matches: 9. There are 14 residues in the CDR3. CDR3: CASCLRGKGDTQYF. DNA for the CDR3: TGTGCCAGCTGCCTCAGGGGGAAGGGAGATACGCAGTATTTT.

The genes are TRBV7-3 and TRBJ1-1, with TRBD1 identical over 8 bases. Germline assignment: CDR1 SGHTA and CDR2 FQGTGA. V trimming: 5 bases; J trimming: 7 bases; junction bases outside the gene matches: 6. The CDR3 length is 13 residues. CDR3 protein: CASSGQGNSEAFF. In DNA, the CDR3 is TGTGCCAGCAGCGGACAGGGCAATAGTGAAGCTTTCTTT.

The V and J genes are TRBV7-2 and TRBJ2-7; perhaps TRBD2 as D (5 bases). V lost 1 base to trimming and J lost 0 bases, with 19 bases between them. There are 18 residues in the CDR3. Germline CDR1 reads SGHTA; CDR2 reads FQGNSA. The CDR3 spells CASSLESQAARSSYEQYF. The DNA for the CDR3 is TGTGCCAGCAGCTTAGAATCCCAAGCGGCCAGGAGCTCCTACGAGCAGTACTTC.